This T cell receptor beta chain was recovered during a study of tumor-infiltrating lymphocytes in primary liver carcinoma. Findings and limits, study-wide: Blood trailed tumors significantly in top-250-clone fraction (p = 0.039). Overlap in tumor-adjacent and tumor-blood pairs fell below that of tumor region pairs.

A note on this clonotype: What it binds is not known.

The CDR3 has 17 amino acids. Germline CDR1 is SGHAT and CDR2 is FQDESV (reference sequence). Trimming cost V 2 bases and J 5 bases, with 22 bases left between them. The authors made TCR beta cDNA from about 500 ng total RNA with a constant-region primer. What produced the TCR beta libraries was three nested multiplex PCR rounds using slightly modified ARM-PCR. Rounds one and two of PCR, each of around 11 cycles, were primed with TRBV1-TRBV30 forward primers and a C-beta reverse primer. TCRdb re-called the multiplex PCR reads with MiXCR, one entry per CDR3 protein. This sample carries fewer than 350,000 distinct CDR3 sequences, around three fifths of them seen once, and the ten largest clones take roughly 9%. The source of the blood RNA was unsorted whole blood, and germline DNA was extracted as well.

This chain links TRBV11-1 with TRBJ2-7; tentatively, D is TRBD2 (7 bases). The sequenced sample was peripheral blood. This clonotype was sampled from a man aged 35 to 55 with primary liver carcinoma and hepatitis B virus infection. CDR3 DNA sequence: TGTGCCAGCAGCTTATCTCTTTCGAGAGGGGGGGACAACGAGCAGTACTTC. Its translation is CASSLSLSRGGDNEQYF.